This is a list of T cell receptor beta chains from one sample in a study of blood T cells in healthy people across ages. One entry per CDR3 protein results from TCRdb running MiXCR on the 5' RACE reads. The sample shows 650,000 or so distinct CDR3 sequences, 40% to 65% of them seen only once. The specimen sequenced was blood. Receptor source: a woman older than 75 in good health. Both conserved end residues are part of each CDR3. Clone size, where shown, is once, few, many, or a class for clones that have expanded.

TRBV9,TRBJ1-4,.,CASSVEGNEKLFF
TRBV20-1,TRBJ1-2,.,CSARMGGYGYTF
TRBV27,TRBJ2-7,.,CASSGMRTDLYEQYF
TRBV11-2,TRBJ2-3,.,CASSFSLAGGTDTQYF
TRBV5-1,TRBJ2-3,many,CASSLGTFADTQYF
TRBV12-3/TRBV12-4,TRBJ2-7,.,CASSLRPSGGLGYEQYF
TRBV10-3,TRBJ2-7,many,CAISDGGIGSYEQYF
TRBV6-1,TRBJ2-1,.,CASSGTRTAYNEQFF
TRBV20-1,TRBJ2-3,.,CSANVGLRGDTQYF
TRBV5-6,TRBJ1-2,many,CASRREPYGYTF
TRBV3-1,TRBJ2-1,.,CASSQAFASGGYNEQFF
TRBV25-1,TRBJ2-5,.,CASSEFRGTEQYF
TRBV7-2,TRBJ2-3,.,CASSLVLSDTQYF